This entry features one T cell receptor (beta chain) sequence. This clone was found once. Its antigen is currently not known. Base qualities were left out, and no much larger clone turns up one base away. The data were taken from a study of sequential checkpoint blockade in melanoma (dated by TCRdb to the late 2010s). In terms of the full investigation: Patients were randomized 1:1 to first-line nivolumab followed by ipilimumab (arm A) or ipilimumab followed by nivolumab (arm B). Maintenance nivolumab came after both trial sequences. DNA from roughly 91 pretreatment melanoma tumor samples underwent TCRbeta immunosequencing. For twenty-two patients, matched tumor biopsies were obtained before treatment and at week 13, following single-agent nivolumab (arm A) or ipilimumab (arm B). About three quarters of the matched pre- and post-treatment tumor biopsy pairs came from the same lesion. The paper as a whole reports these results and caveats: Small sample sizes and reduced statistical power limited the analyses of tumor T-cell fraction within each arm. The model for predicting response that combines TCR metrics with mutation burden needs to be validated in larger, independent patient cohorts. PD-L1 staining and CD8+ T-cell counts correlated with tumor T-cell fraction and clonality, whereas mutational load did not. Among patients in arm A, the nivolumab-first arm, pretreatment tumor TIL clonality was associated with response (P = .04). Clinical benefit was about 30 times more likely to be achieved by patients whose tumor T-cell fraction and clonality increased by week 13.

TCRbeta CDR3 regions were immunosequenced from genomic DNA with the immunoSEQ Assay. Before high-throughput sequencing, genomic DNA was amplified using bias-controlled multiplex PCR. Processing in the source paper ran as follows. To quantify the absolute abundance of each unique TCRbeta CDR3 region, the sequences were collapsed and filtered. Clonality, defined as 1 minus Pielou's evenness, was calculated using only productive rearrangements. Tumor T-cell fraction was calculated by normalizing TCRbeta template counts to usable DNA, which was estimated from several housekeeping genes. Clones with significantly greater frequencies in on-treatment versus baseline samples were identified using a previously published method. TCRdb took over this immuneACCESS table, retaining in-frame rearrangements with V and J assigned. Such tables are incomplete; in checked studies, under half of the missing clones stem from an unresolved V gene, and the remainder is unexplained. The V and J calls and the clone size are those of that table, but D and trimming were determined from the DNA. The sample yields about 18,000 clones; roughly 73% were counted once. 4% to 6% of the sample rests with the top ten.

CDR1 and CDR2, looked up from the germline V gene, are MNHGY and SAAAGT. The CDR3 numbers 12 residues from cysteine through phenylalanine. Solely the CDR3 DNA is kept, with 36 bases framed from the first base. The V and J ends are trimmed by 5 bases and 7 bases, leaving 12 bases between them. The treatment or condition tag for this specimen amounts to: randomized to nivolumab then ipilimumab (arm A) or the reverse (arm B). No trial patient had received prior DNA-damaging chemotherapy. CheckMate 064, a randomized, open-label phase II trial of sequential checkpoint blockade, was the source of the samples, all of which came from patients with melanoma. Tumor TCR sequencing used genomic DNA from formalin-fixed paraffin-embedded (FFPE) tissue samples.

This clonotype originated in a human donor with melanoma. The sequence links TRBV6-8 to TRBJ2-7; the D gene is perhaps TRBD1 or TRBD2, each of them matching over 6 bases. The sequencing here drew on tumor tissue (inferred from file names), taken from a patient given nivolumab and ipilimumab in sequence. The CDR3 region: CASSARGREQYF. DNA sequence: TGTGCCAGCAGTGCCCGGGGGCGGGAGCAGTACTTC.